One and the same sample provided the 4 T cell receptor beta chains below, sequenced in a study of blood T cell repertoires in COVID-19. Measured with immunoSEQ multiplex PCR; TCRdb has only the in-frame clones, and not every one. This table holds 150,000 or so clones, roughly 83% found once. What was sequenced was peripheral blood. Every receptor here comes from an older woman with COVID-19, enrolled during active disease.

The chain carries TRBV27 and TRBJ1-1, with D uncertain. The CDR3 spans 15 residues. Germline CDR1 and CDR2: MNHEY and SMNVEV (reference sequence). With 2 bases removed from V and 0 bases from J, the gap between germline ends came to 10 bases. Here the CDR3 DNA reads TGTGCCAGCAGTTTAGATGGCTTTATGAACACTGAAGCTTTCTTT. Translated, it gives CASSLDGFMNTEAFF.

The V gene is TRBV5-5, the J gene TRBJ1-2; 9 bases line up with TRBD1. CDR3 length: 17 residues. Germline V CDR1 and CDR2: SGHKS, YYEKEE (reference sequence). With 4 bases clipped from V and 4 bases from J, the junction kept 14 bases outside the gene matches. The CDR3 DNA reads TGTGCCAGCAGCCCTGATGGGACAGGGTCTCTTCGCTATGGCTACACCTTC. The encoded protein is CASSPDGTGSLRYGYTF.

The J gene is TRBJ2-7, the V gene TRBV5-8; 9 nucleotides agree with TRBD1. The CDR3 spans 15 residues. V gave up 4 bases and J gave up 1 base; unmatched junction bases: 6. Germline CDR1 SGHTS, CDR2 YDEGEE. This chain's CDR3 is CASSLRQGGSYEQYV. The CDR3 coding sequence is TGTGCCAGCAGCCTCAGACAGGGGGGGTCCTACGAGCAGTACGTC.

In nucleotides, the CDR3 is TGTGCCAGCAGGAGGCTAGCGGGAGGGAGGTACAATGAGCAGTTCTTC. Protein: CASRRLAGGRYNEQFF. This chain connects TRBV2 to TRBJ2-1, with 12 bases that match TRBD2. CDR3 size: 16 residues. The germline V gene encodes CDR1 SNHLY and CDR2 FYNNEI. V shed 6 bases, J shed 4 bases, and the junction held 7 bases outside the gene matches.